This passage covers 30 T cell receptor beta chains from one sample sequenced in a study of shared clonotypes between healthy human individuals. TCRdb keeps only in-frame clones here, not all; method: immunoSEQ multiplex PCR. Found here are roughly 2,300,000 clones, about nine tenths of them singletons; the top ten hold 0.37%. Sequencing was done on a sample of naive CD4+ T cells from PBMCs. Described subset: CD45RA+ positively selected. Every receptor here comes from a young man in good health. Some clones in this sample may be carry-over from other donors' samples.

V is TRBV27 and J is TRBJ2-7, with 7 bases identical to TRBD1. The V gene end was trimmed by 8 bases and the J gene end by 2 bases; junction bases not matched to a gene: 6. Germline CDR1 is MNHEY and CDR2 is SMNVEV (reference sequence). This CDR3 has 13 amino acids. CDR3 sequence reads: CASRFGTAYEQYF. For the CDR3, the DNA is TGTGCCAGCCGCTTTGGGACAGCCTACGAGCAGTACTTC.

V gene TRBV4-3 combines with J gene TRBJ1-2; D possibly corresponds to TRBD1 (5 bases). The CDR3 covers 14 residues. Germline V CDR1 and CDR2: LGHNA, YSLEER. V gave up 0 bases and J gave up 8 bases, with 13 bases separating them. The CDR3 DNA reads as TGCGCCAGCAGCCAAGATTACAGGCCTCAAGGCTACACCTTC. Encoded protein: CASSQDYRPQGYTF.

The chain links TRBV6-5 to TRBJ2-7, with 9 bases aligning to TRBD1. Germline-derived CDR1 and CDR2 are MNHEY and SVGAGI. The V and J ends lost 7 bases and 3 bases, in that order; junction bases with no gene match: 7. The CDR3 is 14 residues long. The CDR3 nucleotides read TGTGCCAGCAAATCTACAGGGGGCAACTACGAGCAGTACTTC. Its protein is CASKSTGGNYEQYF.

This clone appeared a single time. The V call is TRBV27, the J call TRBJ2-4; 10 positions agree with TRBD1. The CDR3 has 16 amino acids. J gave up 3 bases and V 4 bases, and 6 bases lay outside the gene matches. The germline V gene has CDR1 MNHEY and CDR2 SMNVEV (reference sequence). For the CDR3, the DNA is TGTGCCAGCAGTTCATGGCGGGACAGGGGCAAAAACATTCAGTACTTC. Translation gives CASSSWRDRGKNIQYF.

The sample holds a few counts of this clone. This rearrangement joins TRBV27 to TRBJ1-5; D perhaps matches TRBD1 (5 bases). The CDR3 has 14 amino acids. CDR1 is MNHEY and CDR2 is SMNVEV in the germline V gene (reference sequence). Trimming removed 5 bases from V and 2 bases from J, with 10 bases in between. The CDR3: CASSLRDGNQPQHF. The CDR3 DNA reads TGTGCCAGCAGTCTCCGGGACGGCAATCAGCCCCAGCATTTT.

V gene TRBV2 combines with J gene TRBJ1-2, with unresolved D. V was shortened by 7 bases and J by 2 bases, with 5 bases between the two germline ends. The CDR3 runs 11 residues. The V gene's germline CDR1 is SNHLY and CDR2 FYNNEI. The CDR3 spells CASKENYGYTF. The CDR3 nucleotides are TGTGCCAGCAAGGAGAACTATGGCTACACCTTC. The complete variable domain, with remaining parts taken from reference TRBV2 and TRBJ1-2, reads EPEVTQTPSHQVTQMGQEVILRCVPISNHLYFYWYRQILGQKVEFLVSFYNNEISEKSEIFDDQFSVERPDGSNFTLKIRSTKLEDSAMYFCASKENYGYTFGSGTRLTVV.

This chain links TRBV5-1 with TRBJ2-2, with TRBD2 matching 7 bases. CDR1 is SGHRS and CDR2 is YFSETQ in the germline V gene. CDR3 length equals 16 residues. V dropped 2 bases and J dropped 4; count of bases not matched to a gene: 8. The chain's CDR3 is CASSFIAGAATGELFF. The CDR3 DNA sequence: TGCGCCAGCAGCTTCATTGCGGGAGCAGCCACCGGGGAGCTGTTTTTT.

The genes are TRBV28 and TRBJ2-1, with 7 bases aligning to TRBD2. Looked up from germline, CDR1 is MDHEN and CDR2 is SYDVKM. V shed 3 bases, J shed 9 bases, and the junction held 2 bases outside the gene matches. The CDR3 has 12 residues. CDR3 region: CASSFPGGEQFF. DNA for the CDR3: TGTGCCAGCAGTTTCCCGGGAGGTGAGCAGTTCTTC.

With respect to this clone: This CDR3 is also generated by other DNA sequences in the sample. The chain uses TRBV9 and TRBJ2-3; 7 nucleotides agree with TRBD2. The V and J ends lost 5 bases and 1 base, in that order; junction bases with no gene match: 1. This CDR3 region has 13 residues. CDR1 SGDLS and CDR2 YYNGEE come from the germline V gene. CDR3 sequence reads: CASRTSGTDTQYF. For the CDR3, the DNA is TGTGCCAGCAGAACTAGCGGCACAGATACGCAGTATTTT.

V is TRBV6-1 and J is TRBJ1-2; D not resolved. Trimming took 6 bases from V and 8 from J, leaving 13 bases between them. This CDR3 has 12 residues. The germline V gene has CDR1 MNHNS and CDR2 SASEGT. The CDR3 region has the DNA TGTGCCAGCAGGAACACGGTCGGCGGCTACACCTTC. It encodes CASRNTVGGYTF.

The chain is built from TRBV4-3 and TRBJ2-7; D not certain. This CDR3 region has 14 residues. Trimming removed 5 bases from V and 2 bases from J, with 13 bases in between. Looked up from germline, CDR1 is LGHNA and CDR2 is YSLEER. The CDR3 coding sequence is TGCGCCAGCAGCGCAAGGCCCGTTACCTACGAGCAGTACTTC. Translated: CASSARPVTYEQYF.

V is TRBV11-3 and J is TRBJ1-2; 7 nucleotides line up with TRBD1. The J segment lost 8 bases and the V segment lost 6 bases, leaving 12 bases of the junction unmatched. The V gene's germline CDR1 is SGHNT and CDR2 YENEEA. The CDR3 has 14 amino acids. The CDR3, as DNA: TGTGCCAGCAGGGGGGATTCCAGGGGGAACGGCTACACCTTC. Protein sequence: CASRGDSRGNGYTF.

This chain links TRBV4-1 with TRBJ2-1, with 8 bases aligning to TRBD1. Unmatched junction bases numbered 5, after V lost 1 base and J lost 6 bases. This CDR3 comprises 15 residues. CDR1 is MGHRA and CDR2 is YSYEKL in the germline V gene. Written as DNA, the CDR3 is TGCGCCAGCAGCCAAGCACAGGGGGGTAGCAATGAGCAGTTCTTC. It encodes CASSQAQGGSNEQFF.

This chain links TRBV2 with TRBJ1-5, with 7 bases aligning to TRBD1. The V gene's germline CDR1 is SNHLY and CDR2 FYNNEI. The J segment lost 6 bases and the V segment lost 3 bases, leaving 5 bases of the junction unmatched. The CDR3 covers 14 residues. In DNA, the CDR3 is TGTGCCAGCAGTGACCCCAGGGGGTCTCAGCCCCAGCATTTT. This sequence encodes CASSDPRGSQPQHF.

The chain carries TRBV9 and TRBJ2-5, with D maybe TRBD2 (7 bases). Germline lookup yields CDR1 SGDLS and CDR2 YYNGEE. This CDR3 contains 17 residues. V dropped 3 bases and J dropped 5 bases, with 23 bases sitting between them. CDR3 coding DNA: TGTGCCAGCAGCGCCCGGAAGGGGGGGGCCCCGTCGGAGACCCAGTACTTC. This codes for CASSARKGGAPSETQYF.

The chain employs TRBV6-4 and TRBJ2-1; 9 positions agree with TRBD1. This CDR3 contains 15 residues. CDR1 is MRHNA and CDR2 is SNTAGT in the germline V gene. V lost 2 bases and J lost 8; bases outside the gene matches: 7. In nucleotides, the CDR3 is TGTGCCAGCAGTGACATAGGGACAGGGATGGATGAGCAGTTCTTC. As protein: CASSDIGTGMDEQFF.

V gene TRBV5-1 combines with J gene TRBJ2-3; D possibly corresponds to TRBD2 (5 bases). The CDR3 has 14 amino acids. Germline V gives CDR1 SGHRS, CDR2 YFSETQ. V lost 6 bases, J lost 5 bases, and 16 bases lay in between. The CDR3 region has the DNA TGCGCCAGCACCAATTACGCGGGTATAGATACGCAGTATTTT. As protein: CASTNYAGIDTQYF. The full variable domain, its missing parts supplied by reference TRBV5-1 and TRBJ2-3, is KAGVTQTPRYLIKTRGQQVTLSCSPISGHRSVSWYQQTPGQGLQFLFEYFSETQRNKGNFPGRFSGRQFSNSRSEMNVSTLELGDSALYLCASTNYAGIDTQYFGPGTRLTVL.

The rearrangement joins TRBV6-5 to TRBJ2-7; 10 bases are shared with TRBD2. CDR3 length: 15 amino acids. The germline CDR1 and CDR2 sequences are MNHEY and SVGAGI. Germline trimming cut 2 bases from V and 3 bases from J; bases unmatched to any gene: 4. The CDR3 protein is CASSYGLADIYEQYF. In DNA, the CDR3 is TGTGCCAGCAGTTACGGACTAGCGGATATCTACGAGCAGTACTTC.

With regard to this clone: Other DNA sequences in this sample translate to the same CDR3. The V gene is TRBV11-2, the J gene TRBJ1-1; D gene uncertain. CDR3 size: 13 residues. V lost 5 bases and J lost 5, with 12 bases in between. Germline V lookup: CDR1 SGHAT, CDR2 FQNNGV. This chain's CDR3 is CASSLEVGTEAFF. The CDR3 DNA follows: TGTGCCAGCAGCCTGGAAGTGGGGACTGAAGCTTTCTTT.

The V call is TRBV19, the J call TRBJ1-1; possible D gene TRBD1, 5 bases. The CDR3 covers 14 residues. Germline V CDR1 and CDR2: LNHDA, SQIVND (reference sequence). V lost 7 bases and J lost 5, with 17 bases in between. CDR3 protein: CASTRGGPRTEAFF. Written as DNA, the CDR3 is TGTGCCAGTACCCGGGGGGGTCCTAGGACTGAAGCTTTCTTT.

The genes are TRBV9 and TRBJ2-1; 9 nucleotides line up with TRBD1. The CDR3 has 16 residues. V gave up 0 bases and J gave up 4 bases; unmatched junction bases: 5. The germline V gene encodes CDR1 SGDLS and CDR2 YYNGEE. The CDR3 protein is CASSVATGGLYNEQFF. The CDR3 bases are TGTGCCAGCAGCGTAGCCACAGGGGGCTTGTACAATGAGCAGTTCTTC.

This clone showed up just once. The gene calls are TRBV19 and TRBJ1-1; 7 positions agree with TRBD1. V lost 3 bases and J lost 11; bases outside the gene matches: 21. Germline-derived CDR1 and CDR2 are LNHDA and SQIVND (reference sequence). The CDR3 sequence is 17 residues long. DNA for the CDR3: TGTGCCAGTAGTATTAGGTACCCCGAGATCCCCGGGACAGCCGCTTTCTTT. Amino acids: CASSIRYPEIPGTAAFF.

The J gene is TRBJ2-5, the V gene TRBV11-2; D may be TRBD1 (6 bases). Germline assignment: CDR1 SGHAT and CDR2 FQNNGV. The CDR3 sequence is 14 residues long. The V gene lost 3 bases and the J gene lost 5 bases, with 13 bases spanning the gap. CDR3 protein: CASSFLVRGETQYF. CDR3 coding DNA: TGTGCCAGCAGCTTTCTAGTCAGGGGCGAGACCCAGTACTTC.

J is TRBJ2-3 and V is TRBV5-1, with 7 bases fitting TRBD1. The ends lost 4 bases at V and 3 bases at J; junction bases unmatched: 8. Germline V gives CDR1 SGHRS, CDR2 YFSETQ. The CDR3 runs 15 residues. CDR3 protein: CASSRGQVQTDTQYF. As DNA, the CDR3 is TGCGCCAGCAGCCGTGGACAGGTTCAAACAGATACGCAGTATTTT.

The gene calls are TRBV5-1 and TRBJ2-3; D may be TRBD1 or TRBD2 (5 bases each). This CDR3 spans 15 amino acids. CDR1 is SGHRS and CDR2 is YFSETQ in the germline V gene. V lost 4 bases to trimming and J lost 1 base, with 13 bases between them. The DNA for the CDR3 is TGCGCCAGCAGCACGGACGGGACGGGCACAGATACGCAGTATTTT. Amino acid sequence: CASSTDGTGTDTQYF. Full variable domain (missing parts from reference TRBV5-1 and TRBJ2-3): KAGVTQTPRYLIKTRGQQVTLSCSPISGHRSVSWYQQTPGQGLQFLFEYFSETQRNKGNFPGRFSGRQFSNSRSEMNVSTLELGDSALYLCASSTDGTGTDTQYFGPGTRLTVL.

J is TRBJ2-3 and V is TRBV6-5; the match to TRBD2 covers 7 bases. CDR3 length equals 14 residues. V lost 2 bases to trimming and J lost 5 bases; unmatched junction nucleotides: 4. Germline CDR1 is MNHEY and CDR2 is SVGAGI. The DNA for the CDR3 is TGTGCCAGCAGTTACCGGACTAGTCGAGATACGCAGTATTTT. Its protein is CASSYRTSRDTQYF.

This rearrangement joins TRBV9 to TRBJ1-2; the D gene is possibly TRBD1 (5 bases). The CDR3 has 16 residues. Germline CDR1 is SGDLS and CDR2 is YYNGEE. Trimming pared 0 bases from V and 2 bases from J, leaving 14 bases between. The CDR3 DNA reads TGTGCCAGCAGCGTAGAGGGGACCCGGAAAAACTATGGCTACACCTTC. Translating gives CASSVEGTRKNYGYTF.

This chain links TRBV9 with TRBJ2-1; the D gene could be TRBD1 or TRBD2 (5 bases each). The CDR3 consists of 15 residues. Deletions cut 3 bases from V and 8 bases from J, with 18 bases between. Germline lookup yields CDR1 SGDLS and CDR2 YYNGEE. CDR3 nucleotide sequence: TGTGCCAGCAGCGCTACCGGGACCTCCGCCCATGAGCAGTTCTTC. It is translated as CASSATGTSAHEQFF.

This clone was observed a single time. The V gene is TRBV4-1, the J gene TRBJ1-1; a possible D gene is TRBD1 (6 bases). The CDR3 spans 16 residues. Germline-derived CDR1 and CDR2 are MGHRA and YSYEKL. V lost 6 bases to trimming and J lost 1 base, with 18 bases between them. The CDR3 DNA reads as TGCGCCAGCAGTCCCCGGGACGGGACACCGAACACTGAAGCTTTCTTT. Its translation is CASSPRDGTPNTEAFF.

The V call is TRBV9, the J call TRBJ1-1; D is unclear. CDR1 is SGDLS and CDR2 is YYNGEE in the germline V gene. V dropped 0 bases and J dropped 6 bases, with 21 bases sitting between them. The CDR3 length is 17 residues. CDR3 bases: TGTGCCAGCAGCGTAGGGGATAACAGCCCAACGGCCTCTGAAGCTTTCTTT. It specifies CASSVGDNSPTASEAFF.